This T cell receptor (beta chain) was sequenced in a study of OX40 agonist ivuxolimab in advanced cancers. Study in general: A diagnosis of hepatocellular carcinoma, melanoma, renal cell or head and neck cancer was present in dose-escalation patients.

This clone occurred a few times. Its antigen is still unknown. Broader study findings: In the 0.1 to 3.0 mg/kg range, CD4+ and CD8+ blood T cells had expanded clonally by week 6.

TCRdb's table, derived via immunoSEQ multiplex PCR, lists solely in-frame clones and lacks some. The table has fewer than 50,000 clones, approximately 85% seen once; the top ten hold about 17%. The sequence derives from an adult with an advanced solid tumor such as melanoma, head and neck, liver or kidney cancer. The specimen comprised CD4+ or CD8+ T cells sorted from blood, sampled in a trial of the OX40 agonist ivuxolimab.

This chain's CDR3 is CASSQDGGGCTF. The CDR3 DNA reads TGCGCCAGCAGCCAAGATGGGGGAGGGTGCACCTTC. V is TRBV4-1 and J is TRBJ1-2; tentative D call: TRBD1 (5 bases). The CDR3 length is 12 residues. Trimming took 0 bases from V and 13 from J, leaving 12 bases between them. CDR1 MGHRA and CDR2 YSYEKL come from the germline V gene.